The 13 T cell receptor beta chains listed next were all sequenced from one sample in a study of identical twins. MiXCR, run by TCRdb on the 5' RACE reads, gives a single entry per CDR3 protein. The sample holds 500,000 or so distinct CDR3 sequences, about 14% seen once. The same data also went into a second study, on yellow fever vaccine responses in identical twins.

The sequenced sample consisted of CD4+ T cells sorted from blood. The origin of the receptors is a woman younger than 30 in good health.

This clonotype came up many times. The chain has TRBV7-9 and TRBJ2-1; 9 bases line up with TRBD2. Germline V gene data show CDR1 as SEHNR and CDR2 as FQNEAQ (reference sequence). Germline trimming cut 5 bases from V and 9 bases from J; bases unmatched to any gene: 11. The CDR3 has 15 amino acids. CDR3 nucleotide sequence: TGTGCCAGCAGCCCCCACGATAGCGGGGGAGGTGAGCAGTTCTTC. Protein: CASSPHDSGGGEQFF.

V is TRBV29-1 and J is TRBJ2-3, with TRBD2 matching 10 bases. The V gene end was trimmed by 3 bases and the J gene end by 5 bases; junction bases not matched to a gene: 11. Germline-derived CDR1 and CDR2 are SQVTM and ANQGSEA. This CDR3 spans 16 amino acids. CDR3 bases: TGCAGCGTTGAGTTCCCAGCGGGAGGGCCATTAGATACGCAGTATTTT. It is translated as CSVEFPAGGPLDTQYF.

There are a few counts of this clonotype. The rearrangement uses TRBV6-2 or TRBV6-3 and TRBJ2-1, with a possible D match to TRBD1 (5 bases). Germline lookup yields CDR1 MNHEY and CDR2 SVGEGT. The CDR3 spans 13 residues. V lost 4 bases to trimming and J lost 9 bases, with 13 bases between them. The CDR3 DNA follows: TGTGCCAGCAGTTTCCCAGGGTTCGGTGAGCAGTTCTTC. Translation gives CASSFPGFGEQFF.

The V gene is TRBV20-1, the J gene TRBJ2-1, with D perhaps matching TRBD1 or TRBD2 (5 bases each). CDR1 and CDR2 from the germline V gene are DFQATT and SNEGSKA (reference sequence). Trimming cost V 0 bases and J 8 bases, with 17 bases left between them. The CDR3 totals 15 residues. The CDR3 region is CSARDPGTPGHEQFF. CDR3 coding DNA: TGCAGTGCTAGAGATCCCGGGACCCCCGGCCATGAGCAGTTCTTC.

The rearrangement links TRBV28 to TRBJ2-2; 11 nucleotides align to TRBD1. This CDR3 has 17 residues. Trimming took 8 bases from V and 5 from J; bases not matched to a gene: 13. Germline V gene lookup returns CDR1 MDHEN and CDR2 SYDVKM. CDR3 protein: CASSASPGTGGTGELFF. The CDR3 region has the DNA TGTGCCAGCTCGGCTTCTCCAGGGACAGGGGGTACCGGGGAGCTGTTTTTT.

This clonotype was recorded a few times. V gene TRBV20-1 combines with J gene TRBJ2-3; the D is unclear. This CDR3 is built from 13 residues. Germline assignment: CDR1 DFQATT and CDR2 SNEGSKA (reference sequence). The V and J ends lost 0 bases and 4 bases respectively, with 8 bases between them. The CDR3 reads CSARDPLADTQYF. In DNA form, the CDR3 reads TGCAGTGCTAGAGATCCCCTGGCAGATACGCAGTATTTT.

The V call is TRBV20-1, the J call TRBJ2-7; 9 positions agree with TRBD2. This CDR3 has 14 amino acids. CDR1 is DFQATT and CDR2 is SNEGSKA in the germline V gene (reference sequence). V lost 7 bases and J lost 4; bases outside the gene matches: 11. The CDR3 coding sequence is TGCAGTGGGGCGGGAGGGCCGAGCGCATACGAGCAGTACTTC. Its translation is CSGAGGPSAYEQYF.

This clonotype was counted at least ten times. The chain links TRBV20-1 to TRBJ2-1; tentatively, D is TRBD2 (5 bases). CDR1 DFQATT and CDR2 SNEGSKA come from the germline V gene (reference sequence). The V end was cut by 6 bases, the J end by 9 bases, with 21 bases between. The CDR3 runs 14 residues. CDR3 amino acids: CSAPEDPSIGEQFF. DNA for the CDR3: TGCAGTGCCCCGGAGGACCCTTCGATCGGTGAGCAGTTCTTC.

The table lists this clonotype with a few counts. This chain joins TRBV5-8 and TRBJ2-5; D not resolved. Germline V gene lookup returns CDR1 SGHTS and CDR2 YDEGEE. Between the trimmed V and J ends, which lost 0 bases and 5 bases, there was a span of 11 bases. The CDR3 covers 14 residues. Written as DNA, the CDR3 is TGTGCCAGCAGCTTGGGTATGGGGTACGAGACCCAGTACTTC. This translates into CASSLGMGYETQYF.

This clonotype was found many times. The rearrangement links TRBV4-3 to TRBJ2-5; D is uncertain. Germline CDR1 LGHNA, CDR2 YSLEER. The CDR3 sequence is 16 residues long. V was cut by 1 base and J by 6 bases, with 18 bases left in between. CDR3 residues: CASSQVVYGNRQTQYF. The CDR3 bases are TGCGCCAGCAGCCAAGTTGTGTATGGAAACAGACAGACCCAGTACTTC.

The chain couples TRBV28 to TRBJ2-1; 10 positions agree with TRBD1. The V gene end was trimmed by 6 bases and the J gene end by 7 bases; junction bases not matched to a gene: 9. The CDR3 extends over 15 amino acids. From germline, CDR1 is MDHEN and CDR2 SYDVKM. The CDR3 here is CASSAFRDRGNEQFF. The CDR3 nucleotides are TGTGCCAGCAGCGCCTTCCGGGACAGGGGTAATGAGCAGTTCTTC.

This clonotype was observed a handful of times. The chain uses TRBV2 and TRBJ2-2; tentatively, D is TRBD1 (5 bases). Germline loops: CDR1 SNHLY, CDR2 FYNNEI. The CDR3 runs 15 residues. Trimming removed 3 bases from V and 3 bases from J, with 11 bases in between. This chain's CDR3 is CASSDRSGYTGELFF. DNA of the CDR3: TGTGCCAGCAGTGATAGGTCAGGGTACACCGGGGAGCTGTTTTTT.

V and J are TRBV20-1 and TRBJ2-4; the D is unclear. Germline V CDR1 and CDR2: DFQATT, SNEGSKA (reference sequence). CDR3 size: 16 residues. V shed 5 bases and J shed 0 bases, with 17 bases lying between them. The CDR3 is CSAPYPGWSAKNIQYF. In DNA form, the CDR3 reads TGCAGTGCTCCATACCCCGGCTGGTCAGCCAAAAACATTCAGTACTTC.